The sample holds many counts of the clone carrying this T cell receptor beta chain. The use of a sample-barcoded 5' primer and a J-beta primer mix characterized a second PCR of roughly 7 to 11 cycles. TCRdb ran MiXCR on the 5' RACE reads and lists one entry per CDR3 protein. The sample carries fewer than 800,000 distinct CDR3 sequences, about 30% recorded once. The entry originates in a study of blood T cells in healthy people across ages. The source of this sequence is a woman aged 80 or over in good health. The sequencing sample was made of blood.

The CDR3: CASSLRLAGVSAQYF. The DNA for the CDR3 is TGTGCCAGCAGCTTGCGCCTAGCGGGGGTTTCGGCCCAGTACTTC. The genes are TRBV5-4 and TRBJ2-5; the match to TRBD2 covers 10 bases. This CDR3 has 15 amino acids. CDR1 SGHNT and CDR2 YYREEE come from the germline V gene (reference sequence). J gave up 9 bases and V 1 base, and 9 bases lay outside the gene matches.